This entry describes one TCR beta chain. The specificity of this receptor is unknown. Base qualities are not recorded, but no much larger clone differs from it by a single base. Peripheral blood CD8+ and CD4+ T cells from healthy donors, Susac syndrome patients and multiple sclerosis patients were profiled by high-throughput TCR beta sequencing. Recently defined diagnostic criteria for definite or probable disease were met by the Susac syndrome patients. Bulk CD8+ and CD4+ T cells were purified by magnetic negative isolation, whereas CD8+ TEMRA cells were enriched by FACS. Blood was drawn into EDTA tubes, processed within 24 hours, and PBMCs were isolated by density gradient centrifugation. PBMCs intended for TCR sequencing were frozen in liquid nitrogen and were later thawed in a 37 degrees C water bath. Purity of sorted or isolated CD4+, CD8+ and CD8+ TEMRA cells was at least 90%. This specimen belongs to a study of CD8 T cells in Susac syndrome (dated by TCRdb to between 2018 and 2021). Study-level background: Among the Susac syndrome patients who were sequenced, clinically active disease was present in 5 or 6 and clinical remission was observed in roughly eight. At the time of blood withdrawal, Susac syndrome patients were either therapy-naive, taking corticosteroids (with some also receiving IVIg), or on IVIg alone. Whether CD8+ T cell activation and differentiation in Susac syndrome was antigen driven was tested using repertoire sequencing. General findings and caveats noted by the study authors: The number of individuals in the TCR sequencing and HLA analysis was recognized as being relatively small. The CD4+ T cell repertoire of patients with Susac syndrome showed no detectable clonal expansion.

RNA was extracted with the RNeasy kit and about 0.5 to 1 ug was reverse transcribed using random hexamers. TCR beta CDR3 regions were amplified with the immunoSEQ multiplex PCR assay covering 54 Vbeta and 13 Jbeta segments. To correct PCR amplification bias, a synthetic template baseline was used for both primer optimization and computational correction. The authors' pipeline ran thus. Reads were assigned to V, D and J genes according to IMGT and analyzed in immunoSEQ Analyzer, with only productive sequences retained. To calculate clonality, Shannon entropy was normalized by log2 of the number of productive unique sequences and then subtracted from one. For each patient and control, public and private clones were evaluated among the 100 most prevalent clones. Susac-specific clones were defined as absent from healthy and MS cohorts, roughly 1,100 published viral clones and other ImmuneACCESS disease sequences. The public sequencing data were trimmed at Q25 with fastp and processed into clonotypes with MiXCR by TCRdb, which kept only in-frame beta chains. Under each unique CDR3 protein, matching rows form one entry showing the most common genes and DNA. These V and J calls derive from TCRdb rather than the authors' analysis. A total of under 150,000 distinct CDR3 sequences appear in this sample, 95% of them only once. The ten most abundant clones make up 0.14% of the sample.

The source material was CD4+ T cells from PBMCs. The receptor comes from a human donor with Susac syndrome.

The CDR3 amino acid sequence is: CASSRTVTNNSPLHF. The DNA reads TGTGCCAGCAGCCGGACGGTAACCAATAATTCACCCCTCCACTTT. The sequence links TRBV11-2 to TRBJ1-6, with the D segment identity uncertain. The germline V gene provides CDR1 SGHAT and CDR2 FQNNGV. The CDR3 contains 15 residues, cysteine and phenylalanine counted. Only the CDR3 region is kept as DNA, spanning 45 bases read in frame from base 1. The junction shows trimming of 5 bases on V and 5 bases on J, plus 13 bases between the germline ends.